This entry lists 21 T cell receptor beta chains sequenced from one sample in a study of neurological immune-mediated disorders. Specified time point: longitudinal time-point 3. TCRdb ran MiXCR on the 5' RACE reads and lists one entry per CDR3 protein. The sample shows roughly 57,000 distinct CDR3 sequences, roughly 8% of them seen only once. Sequencing was done on a sample of PBMCs. The receptors come from a woman between 40 and 55 years old in good health.

This clonotype was counted at least ten times. The chain carries TRBV5-1 and TRBJ1-2; perhaps TRBD1 as D (6 bases). Germline lookup yields CDR1 SGHRS and CDR2 YFSETQ. V was shortened by 1 base and J by 4 bases, with 8 bases between the two germline ends. The CDR3 consists of 13 residues. CDR3 amino acids: CASSLSQGYGYTF. CDR3 nucleotide sequence: TGCGCCAGCAGCTTGTCACAGGGCTATGGCTACACCTTC.

Ten or more counts support this clonotype. The chain has TRBV6-1 and TRBJ1-5; D unclear. The CDR3 contains 15 residues. Trimming shortened V by 1 base and J by 9 bases, and 16 bases separated the two germline ends. Germline CDR1 MNHNS, CDR2 SASEGT. As DNA, the CDR3 is TGTGCCAGCAGTGAAGTTCGGGGTTCCGGTTTGCCCCAGCATTTT. The encoded protein is CASSEVRGSGLPQHF.

This clonotype was counted many times. The chain recombines TRBV4-2 with TRBJ2-5; 8 positions agree with TRBD1. Germline loops: CDR1 LGHNA, CDR2 YNFKEQ. V trimming: 0 bases; J trimming: 1 base; junction bases outside the gene matches: 10. The CDR3 runs to 18 residues. The CDR3: CASSQDLATGGRQETQYF. The CDR3, as DNA: TGTGCCAGCAGCCAAGATCTTGCTACAGGGGGTCGCCAAGAGACCCAGTACTTC.

This clonotype was observed many times. The chain combines TRBV15 with TRBJ1-5; D is perhaps TRBD1 (6 bases). The CDR3 is 16 amino acids. With 0 bases removed from V and 7 bases from J, the gap between germline ends came to 16 bases. Germline-derived CDR1 and CDR2 are LNHNV and YYDKDF (reference sequence). CDR3 loop: CATSRDYVGAGQPQHF. The CDR3 coding sequence is TGTGCCACCAGCAGAGATTACGTGGGGGCAGGACAGCCCCAGCATTTT. Supplemented by reference TRBV15 and TRBJ1-5, the full variable domain reads DAMVIQNPRYQVTQFGKPVTLSCSQTLNHNVMYWYQQKSSQAPKLLFHYYDKDFNNEADTPDNFQSRRPNTSFCFLDIRSPGLGDTAMYLCATSRDYVGAGQPQHFGDGTRLSIL.

This clonotype was recorded at least ten times. The CDR3 nucleotides read TGTGCCATCAGTGAGGGCCGGGGGGCTGGGGCCAACGTCCTGACTTTC. Protein sequence: CAISEGRGAGANVLTF. This chain connects TRBV10-3 to TRBJ2-6, with TRBD2 matching 7 bases. This CDR3 has 16 residues. The germline CDR1 and CDR2 sequences are ENHRY and SYGVKD. Losses at the gene ends were 2 bases for V and 2 bases for J; bases not matched to a gene: 3.

About this clonotype itself: A much larger clone is a single base away; this may be a read error. V gene TRBV20-1 combines with J gene TRBJ2-1, with D hard to call. V lost 2 bases, J lost 6 bases, and 11 bases lay in between. Germline V gene data show CDR1 as DFQATT and CDR2 as SNEGSKA (reference sequence). This CDR3 contains 13 residues. CDR3 bases: TGCAGTGCTAGACAATCTAATTCCAATGAGCAGTTCTTC. This codes for CSARQSNSNEQFF.

This clonotype was found many times. This chain's CDR3 is CASSSDRTLEQYF. CDR3 nucleotide sequence: TGCGCCAGCAGCTCGGATAGGACCCTCGAGCAGTACTTC. The chain recombines TRBV5-1 with TRBJ2-7; D unclear. The length of the CDR3 is 13 residues. Germline V gene lookup returns CDR1 SGHRS and CDR2 YFSETQ. Deletions cut 3 bases from V and 6 bases from J, with 13 bases between.

This clonotype was found many times. The V call is TRBV20-1, the J call TRBJ2-7, with 7 bases lining up with TRBD2. This CDR3 spans 14 amino acids. V dropped 7 bases and J dropped 1; count of bases not matched to a gene: 10. Germline assignment: CDR1 DFQATT and CDR2 SNEGSKA (reference sequence). CDR3 sequence: CSVGGGGGSYEQYF. In nucleotides, the CDR3 is TGCAGTGTTGGGGGGGGGGGAGGATCCTACGAGCAGTACTTC.

This clonotype was observed at least ten times. V usage is TRBV20-1 and J usage is TRBJ2-1; no clear D gene. In germline, CDR1 is DFQATT, CDR2 SNEGSKA (reference sequence). V was trimmed by 0 bases and J by 12 bases, leaving 9 bases between them. CDR3 length: 11 residues. The CDR3 coding sequence is TGCAGTGCTAGAGATAGTGGATTGCAGTTCTTC. As protein: CSARDSGLQFF.

This clonotype was found many times. The V and J genes are TRBV12-3 or TRBV12-4 and TRBJ2-7; 8 bases line up with TRBD1. J lost 5 bases, V lost 5 bases, and 5 bases had no gene match. This CDR3 has 13 residues. The DNA of the CDR3 is TGTGCCAGCAGTATAGGACAGGGAAACGAGCAGTACTTC. It translates to CASSIGQGNEQYF.

This clonotype appeared many times. This chain links TRBV5-1 with TRBJ1-1; D possibly corresponds to TRBD1 (6 bases). This CDR3 has 13 residues. With 1 base removed from V and 7 bases from J, the gap between germline ends came to 11 bases. The V gene's germline CDR1 is SGHRS and CDR2 YFSETQ. In DNA form, the CDR3 reads TGCGCCAGCAGCTTGAACAGGGCGGGTGAAGCTTTCTTT. Encoded protein: CASSLNRAGEAFF. The variable domain in full, with the rest retrieved from reference TRBV5-1 and TRBJ1-1, is KAGVTQTPRYLIKTRGQQVTLSCSPISGHRSVSWYQQTPGQGLQFLFEYFSETQRNKGNFPGRFSGRQFSNSRSEMNVSTLELGDSALYLCASSLNRAGEAFFGQGTRLTVV.

A word on this clonotype: It may be a read error: a sequence one base away is much more abundant. V and J are TRBV24-1 and TRBJ2-1; D is undetermined. The germline V gene has CDR1 KGHDR and CDR2 SFDVKD. V lost 5 bases, J lost 10 bases, and 11 bases lay in between. The CDR3 runs to 12 residues. CDR3: CATSGVPVEQFF. CDR3 DNA: TGTGCCACCAGTGGGGTACCGGTGGAGCAGTTCTTC.

This clonotype was detected only once. The chain has TRBV29-1 and TRBJ2-3, with 7 bases lining up with TRBD1. CDR1 SQVTM and CDR2 ANQGSEA come from the germline V gene. Unmatched junction bases numbered 17, after V lost 6 bases and J lost 2 bases. The CDR3 has 17 residues. The CDR3, as DNA: TGCAGCGTCGCCCGACCTCTCAGGGGGACCCTCACAGATACGCAGTATTTT. It translates to CSVARPLRGTLTDTQYF.

This clonotype was observed at least ten times. The chain has TRBV10-3 and TRBJ1-4; no definite D call. The CDR3 runs to 13 residues. V was shortened by 8 bases and J by 8 bases, with 15 bases between the two germline ends. Germline CDR1 is ENHRY and CDR2 is SYGVKD. The CDR3 nucleotides are TGTGCCATCGCGAAGGCGGAGGGAGAAAAACTGTTTTTT. Translated, it gives CAIAKAEGEKLFF.

This clonotype was found many times. The chain employs TRBV4-2 and TRBJ1-5; no clear D. The CDR3 runs 15 residues. Trimming pared 0 bases from V and 4 bases from J, leaving 10 bases between. Germline V CDR1 and CDR2: LGHNA, YNFKEQ. Here the CDR3 reads CASSQDTAANQPQHF. As DNA, the CDR3 is TGTGCCAGCAGCCAAGATACGGCAGCGAATCAGCCCCAGCATTTT.

In its sample, this clonotype was seen many times. The chain has TRBV2 and TRBJ1-2, with 9 nucleotides matching TRBD1. The CDR3 length is 15 residues. Germline assignment: CDR1 SNHLY and CDR2 FYNNEI. V gave up 6 bases and J gave up 4 bases; unmatched junction bases: 9. The CDR3 region is CASREQGAPTYGYTF. The CDR3 DNA follows: TGTGCCAGCAGAGAACAGGGGGCGCCTACCTATGGCTACACCTTC.

This clonotype was counted ten times or more. The rearrangement uses TRBV6-6 and TRBJ2-7; D not resolved. The CDR3 loop spans 15 amino acids. Trimming stripped 3 bases from V and 0 bases from J, with 12 bases between. Germline assignment: CDR1 MNHNY and CDR2 SVGAGI (reference sequence). The CDR3 is CASSYQAYRSYEQYF. In nucleotides, the CDR3 is TGTGCCAGCAGTTATCAGGCTTACCGCTCCTACGAGCAGTACTTC.

The table lists this clonotype with many counts. V is TRBV5-1 and J is TRBJ1-1; D gene ambiguous. The V gene's germline CDR1 is SGHRS and CDR2 YFSETQ. V lost 4 bases and J 1 base, leaving 8 bases between the germline ends. The CDR3 spans 13 residues. CDR3 sequence (DNA): TGCGCCAGCAGCCGAGCAGAGAACACTGAAGCTTTCTTT. Amino acids: CASSRAENTEAFF.

This clonotype has a single count. A read error may explain this, as a much larger clone is one base away. The J gene is TRBJ1-1, the V gene TRBV9, with D maybe TRBD1 (6 bases). This CDR3 is built from 15 residues. Germline-derived CDR1 and CDR2 are SGDLS and YYNGEE. The ends were cut back, 4 bases at V and 1 base at J, with 14 bases in the middle. The CDR3 bases are TGTGCCAGCAGCCCCCGGGACATGAGGAACACTGAAGCTTTCTTT. It specifies CASSPRDMRNTEAFF.

In its sample, this clonotype was seen many times. The chain links TRBV6-6 to TRBJ1-5; 9 bases map to TRBD1. The V gene's germline CDR1 is MNHNY and CDR2 SVGAGI (reference sequence). The CDR3 has 14 amino acids. Trimming removed 4 bases from V and 6 bases from J; junction bases left unmatched: 4. DNA for the CDR3: TGTGCCAGCAGTTCACAGGGGGCGCGTCAGCCCCAGCATTTT. Its protein product is CASSSQGARQPQHF.

This clonotype has a count of ten or more. The chain joins TRBV3-1 to TRBJ2-5, with TRBD2 matching 14 bases. This CDR3 comprises 17 residues. Trimming at V came to 1 base and at J to 2 bases, leaving 3 bases not matched to a gene. Looked up from germline, CDR1 is LGHDT and CDR2 is YNNKEL (reference sequence). In nucleotides, the CDR3 is TGTGCCAGCAGCCAAGGGGGGACTAGCGGGGGACAAGAGACCCAGTACTTC. The encoded protein is CASSQGGTSGGQETQYF.